This T cell receptor beta chain was identified during a study of shared T cell receptors in the human thymus (dated by TCRdb to the early 2020s). About the investigation overall: The study investigated the way shared, self-reactive T-cell receptor alpha chains are produced in the human thymus.

This clone is a singleton in its sample. Its antigen remains undetermined. No base quality information exists; no much larger clone differs at one position. V drops 5 bases and J drops 4 bases, leaving 11 bases in between. From the germline V gene, CDR1 is MNHEY and CDR2 is SVGAGI. The CDR3 runs 13 amino acids, cysteine and phenylalanine included. Only CDR3 DNA is held: 39 bases, read in frame from base 1. The library was obtained by the immunoSEQ multiplex PCR assay. TCRdb limited this immuneACCESS table to in-frame rearrangements with V and J called. A share of clones is missing; checked studies link under half to unresolved V genes, and the rest is unexplained. A total of roughly 710,000 clones appear in this sample, approximately 83% of them only once. More than 0.01% of the sample lies in the top ten. The data also belong to a second study, concerning human thymus T cells. As the second study states: Immunologically healthy infants undergoing open corrective cardiac surgery for congenital heart defects in Finland were used as donors. Thymus tissue was obtained as surgical resects removed during corrective cardiac surgery. Both the thymic and the peripheral blood repertoires appeared to show biased V and J gene segment usage. According to the related research, thymic TCR repertoires were highly overlapping among unrelated individuals. The study characterized TCR alpha and beta repertoires from about 8 infant thymus samples and a few related peripheral blood samples. Donor ages ranging from roughly 6 to 244 days were recorded, and 5 or 6 male and a couple of female infants were included in the cohort. Thymocytes were mechanically released from the tissue and were stored as pellets of roughly 9-30 million cells at -70 degrees C. Genomic DNA was extracted from frozen cell pellets with a QIAsymphony instrument. Using the immunoSEQ multiplex PCR assay, the TCRB and TCRAD loci were amplified from a standardized quantity of quality-controlled genomic DNA. The V(D)J region was spanned by amplicons of a length sufficient to cover the CDR3 and to identify V and J genes. Through the commercial immunoSEQ service, the amplicons were sequenced on an Illumina platform. Primer bias and sequencing errors were corrected using previously described methods, and TCRAD and TCRB definitions followed the IMGT database. Analysis of the repertoires was done with immunoSEQ Analyzer 3.0 and VDJTools and included basic statistics, V/J segment usage, diversity estimates, rarefaction and pairwise overlap. Diversity was estimated using the Chao1, ChaoE, Efron-Thisted, Shannon and inverse Simpson indices, and was also estimated on datasets down-sampled to the size of the smallest sample. Repertoire overlap was determined by strict matching of CDR3 nucleotide sequence, V gene and J gene, and Jaccard-based multidimensional scaling clustering was applied. On average, thymus samples yielded 750,000 to 1,000,000 unique TCRB clonotypes, whereas blood samples yielded 70,000 to 100,000.

This TCR was sampled from a girl under three years old with a congenital heart defect. Donor details come from another sample of the same person, matched by shared clones. Sequencing was carried out using thymocytes. The rearrangement joined TRBV6-5 to TRBJ1-2; TRBD1 is a weak D gene call, 6 bases matching. The nucleotide sequence reads TGTGCCAGCAGTAACAGGGACGGCTATGGCTACACCTTC. Its product reads: CASSNRDGYGYTF.